This T cell receptor beta chain was documented in a study of T cells in Graves' hyperthyroidism and ophthalmopathy. The germline gives CDR1 KGHSH, CDR2 LQKENI. The CDR3 is 13 residues long. Amplification of TCR beta CDR3 regions used RNA as the template. Using the HTBI primer set, a first-round RT-PCR was run on the TCR CDR3. Each CDR3 protein gets one entry after TCRdb re-called the multiplex PCR reads with MiXCR. The table shows hundreds of thousands of distinct CDR3 sequences, with approximately 15% occurring only once. This clonotype was seen more than once but under ten times. One base away lies a much larger clone, so this may be a sequencing read error.

The TCR sequence derives from a woman between 18 and 30 years old with Graves' hyperthyroidism. Sample: blood. V and J are TRBV18 and TRBJ1-1, with TRBD1 as a possible D gene (5 bases). CDR3 DNA: TGTGCCAGCTCACCACGGCCGGACACTGAAGCTTCCTTT. Translating it yields CASSPRPDTEASF.